The source of this T cell receptor beta chain is a study of cytomegalovirus exposure and HLA in healthy donors (dated by TCRdb to 2015 to 2018). A note on the overall study: In an earlier analysis of approximately 500 of the donors, 276 Gb of sequence data and 90 million to 120 million unique TCR beta sequences from about 179 million T cells were reported. Approximately 310 gigabases of sequencing data and approximately 93 million unique TCR sequences were included in an early release covering over 600 HLA-typed donors. Of the roughly 400 genotyped donors, over 65% fell in the genetic ancestry cluster associated with self-reported Caucasian donors. The study aimed to test whether signatures of past pathogen exposure could be identified by cataloging public T cell receptors. Using immunosequencing, the study profiled T cell repertoires from about 650 subjects and related those repertoires to cytomegalovirus serostatus. In addition to the first cohort of several hundred subjects, a separate validation cohort of 120 different subjects was used. The study combined high-throughput TCR immunosequencing, statistical association of individual TCRs with disease status, and machine learning to predict cytomegalovirus infection status. In a later analysis, previously published TCR beta repertoires from several hundred donors were re-analyzed and high-resolution HLA genotyping was added so that TCR occurrence patterns could be studied. The later analysis used no new phenotypic data to find candidate immune exposures, relying instead on TCR beta sequences and their occurrence across donors. To decide whether each TCR beta V gene segment behaved as functional or pseudogenic, an earlier analysis of approximately 590 of the donors relied on high-throughput TCR beta sequencing. Donor age, sex, ethnicity and CMV serostatus were compiled together with the repertoire data. A later genetic analysis took genome-wide SNP genotypes for 398 of the 666 donors and used that subset as a discovery cohort. All discovery cohort repertoires had been generated on a single sequencing platform. Class I and class II HLA loci were covered by the typing at four-digit resolution. The number of donors typed differed by locus, with about 629-640 for A, B, C, DRB1 and DQB1, roughly 520 for DQA1, 600 to 610 for DPA1, and 400 to 490 for DPB1. Several DR-DQ haplotypes were handled as single units for association and clustering, since linkage in the cohort was strong. Across approximately 400 genotyped donors of the cohort, an average of roughly 250,000 unique TCR beta nucleotide sequences per donor were sequenced, and approximately 19% of those sequences were non-productive.

Library prep was done by the immunoSEQ multiplex PCR assay. For the multiplex PCR, a mixture combining 60 forward primers for TCR Vbeta segments and 13 reverse primers for TCR Jbeta segments was used. A multiplex PCR assay on genomic DNA amplified the CDR3 region of rearranged TCR beta genes. The amplified TCR beta libraries were sequenced on the Illumina HiSeq System as 87-base-pair reads. As for the authors' bioinformatics: A later analysis tallied roughly 78 million unique TCR beta chains across the 610 or so repertoires, and some 12 million of those chains were shared by two or more donors. Raw reads were error-corrected and collapsed into unique sequences by a nearest-neighbor algorithm in which closely related sequences were merged to remove PCR and sequencing errors. To assign V, D and J gene segments, CDR3 sequences were aligned to IMGT reference sequences. For a sequence to be retained, at least a six-nucleotide match to both a V gene segment and a J gene segment was required. A rearrangement counted as productive if the CDR3 had no stop codons and remained in frame with V and J, and every other rearrangement counted as non-productive. CDR3 was defined according to IMGT convention as the region running from the second conserved V-encoded cysteine to the conserved J-encoded phenylalanine. The earlier analysis of 587 of the donors excluded sequences that lacked an unambiguous match to a single V gene segment. An earlier analysis of over 450 of the donors classified V segments as functional when productive rearrangements were above 56.7% and as segregating when the standard deviation between donors was above 5%. A statistical classification framework was built to diagnose cytomegalovirus status from the catalog of TCR beta chain sequences. In a later analysis, TCR nucleotide sequences were compared against IMGT/GENE-DB human TR gene sequences so that V and J genes could be assigned. Using the TCRdist pipeline, a later analysis assigned CDR3 sequences along with most-parsimonious VDJ recombination scenarios. In a later analysis, each TCR beta chain was defined by its CDR3 amino acid sequence together with its V-gene family, and reads lacking a unique V-gene family were excluded. A later analysis removed 592 highly shared, low-generation-probability nucleotide sequences to deal with suspected cross-contamination and a sequencing artifact. A later analysis calculated a clonal expansion index for each public chain from normalized within-repertoire ranks of inferred template counts. A later analysis computed generation probabilities with a VDJ recombination model fitted to out-of-frame rearrangements, and checked the results against IGoR. In a later analysis, hypergeometric tests were used to score TCR-TCR, TCR-HLA and TCR-CMV co-occurrence, with a repertoire-size bias correction applied to TCR pairs. False discovery rates were estimated in a later analysis by permuting HLA or CMV assignments 20 times. In a later analysis, co-occurring TCRs were grouped with DBSCAN, and TCRdist sequence similarity was added when clustering was performed within HLA-allele-positive subsets. Co-occurrence clustering excluded repertoires with fewer than 30,000 or more than 120,000 public chains, plus five with anomalous nucleotide sharing. TCRdb mirrors the immuneACCESS table, restricted to in-frame sequences. Some clones are absent from its copies; in checked studies, under half trace to an unresolved V gene, and the reason for the others is unknown. That table supplies the V and J calls and clone size; D and trimming were determined from the DNA. The sample profile shows 95,000 to 150,000 clones; roughly 80% of them were found once. The top ten clones comprise about 10% of the sample.

V loses 8 bases of germline sequence and J loses 4 bases, and the interval between the two ends is 11 bases. CDR1 and CDR2 were assigned from the germline V gene (reference sequence) as MNHNY and SVGAGI. Spanning cysteine to phenylalanine, the CDR3 consists of 12 amino acids. Kept here is only the CDR3 DNA, which spans 36 bases and is read in frame from base 1. The paper's findings and limits, for the study overall: The authors suggested that the approach could potentially be generalized to other disease states and immunological phenotypes. Compared with equally common non-associated chains, HLA-associated TCR beta chains in a later analysis were more clonally expanded and had lower generation probabilities. In a later genetic analysis, a missense DCLRE1C variant was associated with V-gene and J-gene trimming of TCR beta chains, and the association was replicated in an independent cohort. Because the 87-base-pair reads could not distinguish some IMGT-functional V segments, including TRBV6-2 and TRBV6-3, those segments were excluded. The earlier analysis of almost 600 of the donors excluded some 15 rarely observed V segments, including chromosome 9 orphons, because counts were too low. Across donors, most TCR sequences were observed very rarely, whereas some public TCRs were present in many individuals. In vitro tests confirmed that a few of the cytomegalovirus-associated TCR beta chains recognize cytomegalovirus antigens. In a later analysis, the rate of TCR association differed among HLA loci, with DRB1 alleles having the most associated TCRs and HLA-C alleles having the fewest. A further reported finding was that TCR beta sequences accurately predicted the HLA-A and HLA-B alleles for most subjects in the first cohort. A later analysis associated 16,951 TCR beta sequences with specific HLA alleles at a false discovery rate of 0.05. Cytomegalovirus status was reported to be diagnosed by the classifier with high specificity and sensitivity in both the original and validation cohorts. Linkage disequilibrium might explain the correlated functional status among segregating V segments, but an unknown experimental factor could not be excluded. For the cohort, immune exposure information was limited to CMV serostatus. Because HLA typing was unavailable for some donors at each locus, only the typed subset was used in association tests. A later analysis reported that several top co-occurrence clusters appeared linked to parvovirus B19, influenza, CMV and Epstein-Barr virus. According to a later genetic analysis, donors in an Asian-associated ancestry cluster had fewer N-insertions in productive TCRs than the approximately 610-donor mean. A cluster of highly shared sequence variants was judged likely to represent a technical artifact of the sequencing pipeline. Only TCR beta chains were sequenced in this cohort, and the absence of alpha or paired-chain data limited detectable features. When HLA alleles, especially DR and DQ, strongly co-occurred, TCR associations were difficult to assign to individual alleles. Roughly uniform sequencing depth across donors was assumed in presence/absence analyses, although this assumption may not hold. In a later analysis, most CMV-associated TCR beta chains were found to appear HLA-restricted, with HLA associations seemingly driven largely by CMV exposure. The study listed 170 or so TCR beta chains as associated with cytomegalovirus. Broadly in line with IMGT annotations, most TCR beta V segments showed up in productive rearrangements about 87% or about 30% of the time in an earlier analysis of around 550 of the donors.

To note about this clone: Which antigen it targets is not known. No quality values exist for individual bases; no much larger clone is one base distant.

The cohort consisted of 666 healthy bone marrow donors. Cohort members were all nominally healthy when sampled, although unrecorded immune exposures were likely present. The donor tested CMV seropositive and was one of the 289 seropositive cohort members. Each donor provided a peripheral blood sample, and peripheral blood mononuclear cells were used for TCR beta sequencing. The Qiagen DNeasy Blood Extraction Kit was used to extract genomic DNA from the blood cell samples. The clonotype was recovered from a female donor in good health and CMV-seropositive. Rearrangement joined TRBV6-6 to TRBJ1-1; 5 matching bases give a weak D call of TRBD1. Sequencing used PBMCs. The CDR3 sequence is CASGGAATEAFF. The DNA sequence is as follows: TGTGCCAGCGGTGGGGCCGCCACTGAAGCTTTCTTT.